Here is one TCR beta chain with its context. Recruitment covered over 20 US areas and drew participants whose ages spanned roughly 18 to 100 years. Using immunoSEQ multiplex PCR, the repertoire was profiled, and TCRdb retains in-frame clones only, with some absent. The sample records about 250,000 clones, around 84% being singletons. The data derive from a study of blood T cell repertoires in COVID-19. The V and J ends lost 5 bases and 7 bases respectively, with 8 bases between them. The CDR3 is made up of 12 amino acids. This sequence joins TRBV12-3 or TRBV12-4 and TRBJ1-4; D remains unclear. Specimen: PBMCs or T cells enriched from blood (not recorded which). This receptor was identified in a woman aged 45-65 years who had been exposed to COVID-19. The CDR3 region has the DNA TGTGCCAGCAGTCTCCTCGGTGAAAAACTGTTTTTT. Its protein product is CASSLLGEKLFF.